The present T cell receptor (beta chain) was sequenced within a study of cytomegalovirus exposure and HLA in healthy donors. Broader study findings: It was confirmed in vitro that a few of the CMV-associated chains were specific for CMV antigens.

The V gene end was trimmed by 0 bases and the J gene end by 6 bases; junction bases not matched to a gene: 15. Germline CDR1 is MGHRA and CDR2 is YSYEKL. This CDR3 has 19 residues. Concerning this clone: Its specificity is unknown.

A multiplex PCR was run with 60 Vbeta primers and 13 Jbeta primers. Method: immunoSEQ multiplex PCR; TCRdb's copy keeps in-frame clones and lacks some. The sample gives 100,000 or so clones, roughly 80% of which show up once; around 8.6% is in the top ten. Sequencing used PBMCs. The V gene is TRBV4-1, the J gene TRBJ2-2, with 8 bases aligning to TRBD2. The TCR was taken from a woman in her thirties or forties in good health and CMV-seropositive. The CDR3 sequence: CASSQDPGPSGWVSGELFF. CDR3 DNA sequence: TGCGCCAGCAGCCAAGACCCCGGACCTAGCGGGTGGGTTTCCGGGGAGCTGTTTTTT.